This T cell receptor (beta chain) came from a study of cytomegalovirus exposure and HLA in healthy donors. Study details: The same platform was used for the 130 or so validation repertoires as for the approximately 730 first-cohort repertoires, as reported in a later analysis. Study-level points and caveats: Cytomegalovirus association was assigned to around 150 TCR beta chains. CMV antigen specificity was confirmed in vitro for a few CMV-associated chains.

Data came from immunoSEQ multiplex PCR; TCRdb stores just in-frame clones and leaves some out. The table lists 130,000 to 150,000 clones, roughly 86% of them singletons. Germline V gives CDR1 SGDLS, CDR2 YYNGEE. The CDR3 extends over 13 amino acids. V dropped 0 bases and J dropped 3 bases, with 7 bases sitting between them. Turning to this clone: The target antigen is unknown.

The V gene is TRBV9, the J gene TRBJ2-7; no clear D. The source of this sequence is a woman aged 25 to 39 in good health and CMV-seronegative. Sequencing input: PBMCs. The CDR3: CASSVAPDYEQYF. The CDR3 nucleotides read TGTGCCAGCAGCGTAGCGCCAGACTACGAGCAGTACTTC.